These 32 T cell receptor beta chains originate from one sample sequenced in a study of blood T cell repertoires in COVID-19. Sequenced by immunoSEQ multiplex PCR; TCRdb stores in-frame clones only, minus some. This table has 400,000 or so clones, more than 75% appearing once. The sequenced sample consisted of PBMCs or T cells enriched from blood (not recorded which). The receptors stem from a man aged 40-50 years in a cohort exposed to, infected with or recovered from COVID-19 (not recorded which).

The chain employs TRBV2 and TRBJ1-5; tentatively, D is TRBD1 (6 bases). There are 14 residues in the CDR3. Trimming cost V 5 bases and J 7 bases, with 15 bases left between them. Germline-derived CDR1 and CDR2 are SNHLY and FYNNEI. The CDR3 DNA is TGTGCCAGCAGTCGCAGGGAGGGGGGGCAGCCCCAGCATTTT. Its protein is CASSRREGGQPQHF.

The chain uses TRBV12-5 and TRBJ2-5; a possible D gene is TRBD2 (5 bases). This CDR3 has 13 residues. Trimming shortened V by 3 bases and J by 5 bases, and 10 bases separated the two germline ends. Germline lookup yields CDR1 LGHNT and CDR2 FRNRAP. The CDR3 nucleotides are TGTGCTAGTGGTTTTGACCGGAGGGAGACCCAGTACTTC. Encoded protein: CASGFDRRETQYF.

This rearrangement joins TRBV21-1 to TRBJ2-7; no DNA check was done on the table's D call, TRBD2. TRBV21-1 is shown as a pseudogene. There are 20 residues in the CDR3. The CDR3 loop is CASSQKEASGSQILLCEQYF. Written as DNA, the CDR3 is TGTGCCAGCAGCCAAAAGGAGGCTAGCGGGAGCCAAATACTACTCTGCGAGCAGTACTTC.

J is TRBJ1-5 and V is TRBV3-1 (or the pseudogene TRBV3-2), with D possibly being TRBD1 (6 bases). Between the trimmed V and J ends, which lost 4 bases and 6 bases, there was a span of 7 bases. The CDR3 sequence is 12 residues long. Germline CDR1 is LGHDT and CDR2 is YNNKEL (reference sequence). Here the CDR3 reads CASSLQGQPQHF. The CDR3 bases are TGTGCCAGCAGCCTACAGGGTCAGCCCCAGCATTTT.

The V gene is TRBV7-8, the J gene TRBJ2-1; tentatively, D is TRBD2 (6 bases). This CDR3 contains 14 residues. Deletions cut 0 bases from V and 6 bases from J, with 9 bases between. Germline V gene data show CDR1 as SGHVS and CDR2 as FQNEAQ. The CDR3 coding sequence is TGTGCCAGCAGCTTAGCAATTAGCGGCAATGAGCAGTTCTTC. Translation gives CASSLAISGNEQFF.

The rearrangement joins TRBV7-9 to TRBJ2-4; TRBD2 is a possible D gene (5 bases). Germline CDR1 SEHNR, CDR2 FQNEAQ (reference sequence). This CDR3 contains 16 residues. The ends were cut back, 3 bases at V and 5 bases at J, with 17 bases in the middle. CDR3 bases: TGTGCCAGCAGCTTTCGAGGTCCCCAGAGGGAAAACATTCAGTACTTC. This gives the protein CASSFRGPQRENIQYF.

V and J are TRBV29-1 and TRBJ2-1; D might be TRBD2 (6 bases). Germline CDR1 is SQVTM and CDR2 is ANQGSEA. The CDR3 runs 16 residues. The germline V and J ends were trimmed by 5 bases and 7 bases, with 24 bases remaining between them. The CDR3 protein is CSVPPWGDPWGNEQFF. In nucleotides, the CDR3 is TGCAGCGTTCCCCCATGGGGGGACCCTTGGGGGAATGAGCAGTTCTTC.

V is TRBV6-5 and J is TRBJ1-1, with unresolved D. Looked up from germline, CDR1 is MNHEY and CDR2 is SVGAGI. The CDR3 consists of 14 residues. V was trimmed by 2 bases and J by 2 bases, leaving 9 bases between them. CDR3 region: CASSYSRSNTEAFF. DNA for the CDR3: TGTGCCAGCAGTTACAGTCGGTCAAACACTGAAGCTTTCTTT.

The chain has TRBV27 and TRBJ2-7, with 8 bases lining up with TRBD2. Unmatched junction bases numbered 9, after V lost 5 bases and J lost 3 bases. Germline V gene data show CDR1 as MNHEY and CDR2 as SMNVEV (reference sequence). This CDR3 spans 15 amino acids. The CDR3 region has the DNA TGTGCCAGCAGTCAAAGTGGTAGCGGGGTCTACGAGCAGTACTTC. Translation: CASSQSGSGVYEQYF.

This sequence joins TRBV6-1 and TRBJ2-3; 9 positions agree with TRBD1. The CDR3 length is 17 residues. CDR1 is MNHNS, CDR2 SASEGT, per germline. Unmatched junction bases numbered 11, after V lost 4 bases and J lost 3 bases. CDR3 amino acids: CASSGGRRDRETDTQYF. The CDR3 region has the DNA TGTGCCAGCAGTGGCGGCCGGAGGGACAGGGAGACAGATACGCAGTATTTT.

The V call is TRBV3-1 (or the pseudogene TRBV3-2), the J call TRBJ1-3, with TRBD1 as a possible D gene (6 bases). Per the germline V gene, CDR1 is LGHDT and CDR2 is YNNKEL (reference sequence). Trimming took off 3 bases at V and 4 bases at J, with 10 bases between the two ends. The CDR3 length is 14 residues. Written as DNA, the CDR3 is TGTGCCAGCAGCCAGAATACAGGGGGAAACACCATATATTTT. Amino acid sequence: CASSQNTGGNTIYF.

The V gene is TRBV28, the J gene TRBJ2-7, with TRBD2 matching over 9 bases. Germline V gene data show CDR1 as MDHEN and CDR2 as SYDVKM. This CDR3 has 16 residues. Unmatched junction bases numbered 12, after V lost 6 bases and J lost 3 bases. The CDR3 nucleotides are TGTGCCAGCAGAAGGACCCAGCGGGAGGCAAACTACGAGCAGTACTTC. As protein: CASRRTQREANYEQYF.

The rearrangement joins TRBV6-5 to TRBJ1-2; D unclear. Trimming stripped 5 bases from V and 8 bases from J, with 6 bases between. The CDR3 is 10 amino acids. CDR1 is MNHEY and CDR2 is SVGAGI in the germline V gene. For the CDR3, the DNA is TGTGCCAGCAGTAGCGCCGGCTACACCTTC. Translated, it gives CASSSAGYTF.

In this sample, this clone turned up once. The chain joins TRBV6-2 or TRBV6-3 to TRBJ2-1; 10 nucleotides align to TRBD2. The trim removed 6 bases at V and 6 bases at J, leaving 5 bases unmatched. This CDR3 comprises 14 residues. Per the germline V gene, CDR1 is MNHEY and CDR2 is SVGEGT. CDR3 sequence reads: CASRPSGRSNEQFF. The CDR3 region has the DNA TGTGCCAGCAGACCTAGCGGGAGAAGCAATGAGCAGTTCTTC.

CDR3 nucleotide sequence: TGTGCCAGCTCTCCCGGGACACACACCTACGAGCAGTACTTC. Translated: CASSPGTHTYEQYF. This sequence joins TRBV18 and TRBJ2-7; TRBD1 is a possible D gene (6 bases). Looked up from germline, CDR1 is KGHSH and CDR2 is LQKENI. Trimming shortened V by 6 bases and J by 2 bases, and 14 bases separated the two germline ends. The CDR3 is 14 amino acids. The full variable domain, in which reference TRBV18 and TRBJ2-7 provide the parts outside the CDR3, is NAGVMQNPRHLVRRRGQEARLRCSPMKGHSHVYWYRQLPEEGLKFMVYLQKENIIDESGMPKERFSAEFPKEGPSILRIQQVVRGDSAAYFCASSPGTHTYEQYFGPGTRLTVT.

The chain links TRBV3-1 (or the pseudogene TRBV3-2) to TRBJ1-2; 7 bases are a match to TRBD1. Germline CDR1 LGHDT, CDR2 YNNKEL (reference sequence). This CDR3 is 13 amino acids long. The V segment lost 5 bases and the J segment 1 base; nucleotides outside the gene matches: 1. The CDR3 loop reads CASSDRVNYGYTF. The CDR3 bases are TGTGCCAGCAGCGACAGGGTTAACTATGGCTACACCTTC.

The J gene is TRBJ1-1, the V gene TRBV7-3; TRBD1 matches 8 bases. V lost 5 bases, J lost 1 base, and 9 bases stayed unmatched. Germline loops: CDR1 SGHTA, CDR2 FQGTGA. The CDR3 covers 16 residues. The CDR3, as DNA: TGTGCCAGCAGCCGGTCGGTGGGACAGGCGAACACTGAAGCTTTCTTT. This sequence encodes CASSRSVGQANTEAFF.

This chain links TRBV15 with TRBJ2-3; 8 bases agree with TRBD2. V shed 8 bases, J shed 4 bases, and the junction held 11 bases outside the gene matches. The germline CDR1 and CDR2 sequences are LNHNV and YYDKDF (reference sequence). The CDR3 has 15 amino acids. CDR3: CATLRSGSLADTQYF. The CDR3 DNA follows: TGTGCCACCTTGAGGAGCGGGAGTTTGGCAGATACGCAGTATTTT.

Remarks on this clone: Other DNA sequences in this specimen translate into the identical CDR3. The genes are TRBV28 and TRBJ2-2; no firm D call. Trimming stripped 6 bases from V and 1 base from J, with 9 bases between. The CDR3 extends over 14 amino acids. Per the germline V gene, CDR1 is MDHEN and CDR2 is SYDVKM. CDR3 sequence: CASSLAVNTGELFF. The CDR3 coding sequence is TGTGCCAGCAGCCTTGCGGTGAACACCGGGGAGCTGTTTTTT. Looking up the rest from reference TRBV28 and TRBJ2-2 gives the full variable domain: DVKVTQSSRYLVKRTGEKVFLECVQDMDHENMFWYRQDPGLGLRLIYFSYDVKMKEKGDIPEGYSVSREKKERFSLILESASTNQTSMYLCASSLAVNTGELFFGEGSRLTVL.

The J gene is TRBJ1-5, the V gene TRBV28; D gene unclear. CDR1 and CDR2 (germline): MDHEN, SYDVKM. Trimming left V 7 bases short and J 3 bases short, with 10 bases between. CDR3 length: 13 residues. Here the CDR3 DNA reads TGTGCCAGCACCGAACAGTTCAATCAGCCCCAGCATTTT. Amino acids: CASTEQFNQPQHF.

The chain is built from TRBV11-2 and TRBJ2-2; D is undetermined. CDR1 is SGHAT and CDR2 is FQNNGV in the germline V gene. V shed 4 bases and J shed 1 base, with 4 bases lying between them. The CDR3 consists of 13 residues. The CDR3 region is CASSSKNTGELFF. The CDR3 nucleotides read TGTGCCAGCAGCTCTAAGAACACCGGGGAGCTGTTTTTT.

The gene calls are TRBV10-2 and TRBJ1-6; 7 nucleotides line up with TRBD1. Looked up from germline, CDR1 is WSHSY and CDR2 is SAAADI. This CDR3 has 13 residues. J lost 9 bases, V lost 9 bases, and 8 bases had no gene match. CDR3: CASHDRESSPLHF. The CDR3 DNA reads as TGCGCCAGTCACGACAGGGAAAGTTCACCCCTCCACTTT.

The chain joins TRBV28 to TRBJ1-4; 7 bases map to TRBD1. Trimming took 2 bases from V and 5 from J; bases not matched to a gene: 5. The CDR3 extends over 15 amino acids. Germline CDR1 and CDR2: MDHEN and SYDVKM. The CDR3 nucleotides read TGTGCCAGCAGTTTACCCGGGACAGACAATGAAAAACTGTTTTTT. Residues: CASSLPGTDNEKLFF.

This clone was seen just once. This chain joins TRBV29-1 and TRBJ2-2; the D is unclear. V was pared by 4 bases and J by 0 bases, with 9 bases between. Germline values: CDR1 SQVTM, CDR2 ANQGSEA. CDR3 size: 14 residues. CDR3 sequence reads: CSVAAGPNTGELFF. The CDR3 DNA follows: TGCAGCGTTGCTGCAGGCCCGAACACCGGGGAGCTGTTTTTT.

The chain recombines TRBV7-8 with TRBJ1-3; possible D gene TRBD1, 6 bases. Deletions cut 3 bases from V and 1 base from J, with 10 bases between. The germline gives CDR1 SGHVS, CDR2 FQNEAQ. The CDR3 consists of 15 residues. The CDR3 region has the DNA TGTGCCAGCAGCTTCGTACAGGGTTCTGGAAACACCATATATTTT. Translating it yields CASSFVQGSGNTIYF.

V and J are TRBV6-1 and TRBJ1-5; 8 bases are shared with TRBD1. The CDR3 spans 16 residues. Germline V gene data show CDR1 as MNHNS and CDR2 as SASEGT. The V segment lost 3 bases and the J segment 1 base; nucleotides outside the gene matches: 5. Here the CDR3 DNA reads TGTGCCAGCAGTGATCAGGGGGCTCTAAGCAATCAGCCCCAGCATTTT. Translation gives CASSDQGALSNQPQHF.

The V and J genes are TRBV7-9 and TRBJ1-1; no reliable D call. This CDR3 is built from 15 residues. Trimming stripped 1 base from V and 1 base from J, with 10 bases between. Germline V gene data show CDR1 as SEHNR and CDR2 as FQNEAQ (reference sequence). Here the CDR3 DNA reads TGTGCCAGCAGCTTAGAATCGGGGAGGAACACTGAAGCTTTCTTT. Its protein product is CASSLESGRNTEAFF.

The chain employs TRBV9 and TRBJ2-5; maybe TRBD2 (7 bases). The CDR3 has 16 amino acids. Germline assignment: CDR1 SGDLS and CDR2 YYNGEE. Trimming cost V 3 bases and J 5 bases, with 20 bases left between them. The CDR3 DNA reads as TGTGCCAGCAGCGCCCAAGGGGGGGGATCACGGGAGACCCAGTACTTC. Translating it yields CASSAQGGGSRETQYF.

The chain carries TRBV5-5 and TRBJ1-5, with 8 bases that match TRBD1. There are 14 residues in the CDR3. Germline V CDR1 and CDR2: SGHKS, YYEKEE (reference sequence). The trim removed 4 bases at V and 6 bases at J, leaving 6 bases unmatched. This chain's CDR3 is CASSPSGGPQPQHF. DNA for the CDR3: TGTGCCAGCAGCCCCTCAGGGGGCCCTCAGCCCCAGCATTTT.

The chain uses TRBV5-1 and TRBJ1-3; TRBD1 agrees at 7 bases. Germline V lookup: CDR1 SGHRS, CDR2 YFSETQ. This CDR3 spans 14 amino acids. V trimming: 7 bases; J trimming: 6 bases; junction bases outside the gene matches: 10. CDR3 bases: TGCGCCAGCGGGGCAGGGGGGCTCGAAAACACCATATATTTT. Its protein is CASGAGGLENTIYF.

This chain joins TRBV7-9 and TRBJ2-2; TRBD1 aligns across 7 bases. Germline trimming cut 1 base from V and 4 bases from J; bases unmatched to any gene: 6. Germline lookup yields CDR1 SEHNR and CDR2 FQNEAQ (reference sequence). The length of the CDR3 is 16 residues. The CDR3 DNA follows: TGTGCCAGCAGCTTAGAAGGGACAGTGCCCACCGGGGAGCTGTTTTTT. Amino acids: CASSLEGTVPTGELFF.

Only one count was recorded for this clone. The chain links TRBV3-1 (or the pseudogene TRBV3-2) to TRBJ2-3; 7 bases align to TRBD2. The CDR3 sequence is 16 residues long. The germline CDR1 and CDR2 sequences are LGHDT and YNNKEL (reference sequence). Germline trimming cut 4 bases from V and 3 bases from J; bases unmatched to any gene: 10. CDR3 sequence (DNA): TGTGCCAGCAGCCGGGAGACTAGCTTAAAGACAGATACGCAGTATTTT. Residues: CASSRETSLKTDTQYF.